The sequence of this T cell receptor (beta chain) was determined in a study of response to subunit inactivated influenza vaccine. The study, taken as a whole, reports: The authors offered the suggestion that each seasonal influenza vaccination recruits few new T cells.

This CDR3 spans 15 amino acids. Germline-derived CDR1 and CDR2 are SGHDT and YYEEEE. With 1 base removed from V and 0 bases from J, the gap between germline ends came to 10 bases. TCRdb itself ran the RT-PCR reads through MiXCR, one entry per CDR3 protein. The table lists around 850,000 distinct CDR3 sequences, less than 20% of them singletons. Concerning this clonotype: Its antigen is still unknown.

The specimen comprised PBMCs from blood, sampled roughly 5 days after vaccination. This TCR was recovered from a man over 45 who received an inactivated influenza vaccine. This chain links TRBV5-6 with TRBJ2-5; D uncertain. Here the CDR3 DNA reads TGTGCCAGCAGCTTGAAACTCAGGTACCAAGAGACCCAGTACTTC. Translating it yields CASSLKLRYQETQYF.